These T cell receptor beta chains were read from a single sample in a study of graft-versus-host responses after intestinal transplantation. These receptors have no identified antigens. Assay: immunoSEQ multiplex PCR; the TCRdb copy retains only in-frame clones and omits some. In the table there are some 100,000 clones, 85% to 95% of which are singletons. The sample was unstimulated CD8+ T cells sorted from spleen or lymph node cells, taken before transplant. All receptors come from a human donor who was the organ donor for an intestinal transplant. Each CDR3 is given with its conserved first and last residue. A D gene is named only where the DNA matches it firmly. The size entry is marked missing in some rows and otherwise reads once, few, many or a size class.

d_gene: .; j_gene: TRBJ1-5; v_gene: TRBV6-1; abundance: few; CDR3nt: TGTGCCAGCTCGTGGCCCCAGCATTTT; CDR3aa: CASSWPQHF
d_gene: .; j_gene: TRBJ1-1; v_gene: TRBV10-2; abundance: .; CDR3nt: TGCGCCAGTGCTCAGGGTATGAACACTGAAGCTTTCTTT; CDR3aa: CASAQGMNTEAFF
d_gene: .; j_gene: TRBJ2-1; v_gene: TRBV10-1; abundance: .; CDR3nt: TGCGCCAGCAGTGACCCTGGCGGGACTGGAACCTACAATGAGCAGTTCTTC; CDR3aa: CASSDPGGTGTYNEQFF
d_gene: .; j_gene: TRBJ2-7; v_gene: TRBV6-5; abundance: .; CDR3nt: TGTGCCAGCAGTTATTTGAGCGGTGGATCCTACGAGCAGTACTTC; CDR3aa: CASSYLSGGSYEQYF
d_gene: TRBD1; j_gene: TRBJ2-7; v_gene: TRBV7-9; abundance: .; CDR3nt: TGTGCCAGCAGGATAATTAATAATGGGACAGGGTTTTACGAGCAGTACTTC; CDR3aa: CASRIINNGTGFYEQYF
d_gene: .; j_gene: TRBJ1-1; v_gene: TRBV6-5; abundance: .; CDR3nt: TGTGCCAGCAGTTTGACAGTGAACACTGAAGCTTTCTTT; CDR3aa: CASSLTVNTEAFF
d_gene: .; j_gene: TRBJ1-2; v_gene: TRBV30; abundance: .; CDR3nt: TGTGCCTGGAGTGTATGTGCAGGGTGTACTGGCTACACCTTC; CDR3aa: CAWSVCAGCTGYTF
d_gene: .; j_gene: TRBJ1-1; v_gene: TRBV13; abundance: .; CDR3nt: TGTGCCAGCCGCTCTAGAGCTATGAACACTGAAGCTTTCTTT; CDR3aa: CASRSRAMNTEAFF
d_gene: .; j_gene: TRBJ2-7; v_gene: TRBV5-6; abundance: .; CDR3nt: TGTGCCAGCAGCTCGGTGGTTCGTAGCGAGCAGTACTTC; CDR3aa: CASSSVVRSEQYF
d_gene: TRBD2; j_gene: TRBJ2-1; v_gene: TRBV4-1; abundance: .; CDR3nt: TGCGCCAGCAGCCAAGATGCTAGCGGGTTGAATGAGCAGTTCTTC; CDR3aa: CASSQDASGLNEQFF
d_gene: TRBD2; j_gene: TRBJ2-7; v_gene: TRBV6-1; abundance: .; CDR3nt: TGTGCCAGCAGATCATATGTCGGGGGGACCTACGAGCAGTACTTC; CDR3aa: CASRSYVGGTYEQYF
d_gene: TRBD1; j_gene: TRBJ2-1; v_gene: TRBV29-1; abundance: .; CDR3nt: TGCAGCGTTGGACAGGGCGGCTACAATGAGCAGTTCTTC; CDR3aa: CSVGQGGYNEQFF
d_gene: TRBD1; j_gene: TRBJ2-2; v_gene: TRBV27; abundance: once; CDR3nt: TGTGCCAGCAGTTTATCTGTGTTGGGACAGCTAAACACCGGGGAGCTGTTTTTT; CDR3aa: CASSLSVLGQLNTGELFF
d_gene: TRBD1; j_gene: TRBJ2-7; v_gene: TRBV9; abundance: .; CDR3nt: TGTGCCAGCAGCGTAGGGACAGGGGGCGCCTACGAGCAGTACTTC; CDR3aa: CASSVGTGGAYEQYF
d_gene: TRBD2; j_gene: TRBJ2-5; v_gene: TRBV28; abundance: .; CDR3nt: TGTGCCAGCAGTCCACCCCCGGGACTATCGATCTTCGGGACCCAGTACTTC; CDR3aa: CASSPPPGLSIFGTQYF
d_gene: .; j_gene: TRBJ1-1; v_gene: TRBV6-1; abundance: .; CDR3nt: TGTGCCAGCCGAGGTGATAATGGTGAAGCTTTCTTT; CDR3aa: CASRGDNGEAFF
d_gene: TRBD2; j_gene: TRBJ2-7; v_gene: TRBV5-1; abundance: .; CDR3nt: TGCGCCAGCAGCGCCCACGGGACTAGCGTTTCCTACGAGCAGTACTTC; CDR3aa: CASSAHGTSVSYEQYF
d_gene: .; j_gene: TRBJ2-1; v_gene: TRBV12-5; abundance: .; CDR3nt: TGTGCTAGTGGTTTCGGTCGGAATGAGCAGTTCTTC; CDR3aa: CASGFGRNEQFF
d_gene: .; j_gene: TRBJ1-6; v_gene: TRBV19; abundance: once; CDR3nt: TGTGCCAGTAGAACAGGCTCCTATAATTCACCCCTCCACTTT; CDR3aa: CASRTGSYNSPLHF
d_gene: TRBD1; j_gene: TRBJ2-5; v_gene: TRBV7-2; abundance: .; CDR3nt: TGTGCCAGCAGCTTCTGGACAGGCGCACAAGAGACCCAGTACTTC; CDR3aa: CASSFWTGAQETQYF
d_gene: TRBD2; j_gene: TRBJ2-3; v_gene: TRBV4-2; abundance: .; CDR3nt: TGTGCCAGCAGCCAGGGACTAAACCCGCCCACAGATACGCAGTATTTT; CDR3aa: CASSQGLNPPTDTQYF
d_gene: TRBD2; j_gene: TRBJ2-3; v_gene: TRBV7-6; abundance: .; CDR3nt: TGTGCCAGCAGCTTAGTGAGCGGGGGGGCCTACGTGACTAGCACAGATACGCAGTATTTT; CDR3aa: CASSLVSGGAYVTSTDTQYF
d_gene: .; j_gene: TRBJ2-2; v_gene: TRBV18; abundance: .; CDR3nt: TGTGCCAGCTCACCACGTTACTACACCAACGCGAACACCGGGGAGCTGTTTTTT; CDR3aa: CASSPRYYTNANTGELFF
d_gene: TRBD2; j_gene: TRBJ2-5; v_gene: TRBV14; abundance: .; CDR3nt: TGTGCCAGCAGCCAAGGGTTTTGGACCTTCGGGAGGGAGACCCAGTACTTC; CDR3aa: CASSQGFWTFGRETQYF
d_gene: .; j_gene: TRBJ1-6; v_gene: TRBV6-6; abundance: .; CDR3nt: TGTGCCAGCAGTTACTCGTTTGAGTCAGGGGATTCACCCCTCCACTTT; CDR3aa: CASSYSFESGDSPLHF
d_gene: .; j_gene: TRBJ2-2; v_gene: TRBV13; abundance: .; CDR3nt: TGTGCCAGCAGCCGTCCGGGGAGGTCAGGGGAGCTGTTTTTT; CDR3aa: CASSRPGRSGELFF
d_gene: .; j_gene: TRBJ2-2; v_gene: TRBV29-1; abundance: once; CDR3nt: TGCAGCGTTGAAAAACAGGAGAACAACGGGGAGCTGTTTTTT; CDR3aa: CSVEKQENNGELFF
d_gene: .; j_gene: TRBJ2-3; v_gene: TRBV13; abundance: .; CDR3nt: TGTGCCAGCAGCTTAGGTCTCACAGATACGCAGTATTTT; CDR3aa: CASSLGLTDTQYF
d_gene: TRBD1; j_gene: TRBJ1-2; v_gene: TRBV5-1; abundance: .; CDR3nt: TGCGCCAGCAGCTTGTTGGGACAGCGACCTCCCTATGGCTACACCTTC; CDR3aa: CASSLLGQRPPYGYTF
d_gene: TRBD1; j_gene: TRBJ1-2; v_gene: TRBV6-6; abundance: .; CDR3nt: TGTGCCAGTGAATTTTCCGGGACAGGGTACGGCTACACCTTC; CDR3aa: CASEFSGTGYGYTF
d_gene: .; j_gene: TRBJ2-7; v_gene: TRBV21-1; abundance: .; CDR3nt: TGTGCCAGCAGGAGGTTACACACAGGGGCCCCCCACTACGAGCAGTACTTC; CDR3aa: CASRRLHTGAPHYEQYF
d_gene: .; j_gene: TRBJ2-7; v_gene: TRBV13; abundance: .; CDR3nt: TGTGCCAGCAGCCCCACAGGGCGCTACGAGCAGTACTTC; CDR3aa: CASSPTGRYEQYF
d_gene: TRBD2; j_gene: TRBJ2-1; v_gene: TRBV2; abundance: .; CDR3nt: TGTGCCAGCAGTTTACTAGCGAGAAGCTCCTACAATGAGCAGTTCTTC; CDR3aa: CASSLLARSSYNEQFF
d_gene: TRBD2; j_gene: TRBJ2-6; v_gene: TRBV11-1; abundance: .; CDR3nt: TGTGCCAGCAGCTCCACTAGCGGGAGTACTGGGGCCAACGTCCTGACTTTC; CDR3aa: CASSSTSGSTGANVLTF
d_gene: .; j_gene: TRBJ2-5; v_gene: TRBV6-5; abundance: .; CDR3nt: TGTGCCAGCAGTCCCCGAGGAGGGGAGACCCAGTACTTC; CDR3aa: CASSPRGGETQYF
d_gene: .; j_gene: TRBJ2-4; v_gene: TRBV20-1; abundance: .; CDR3nt: TGCAGTGCTAGAGACCTTAACATTCAGTACTTC; CDR3aa: CSARDLNIQYF
d_gene: TRBD2; j_gene: TRBJ2-7; v_gene: TRBV7-9; abundance: .; CDR3nt: TGTGCCAGCAGCTTAGGGGAATATAGCGGGAGTTTAACCTACGAGCAGTACTTC; CDR3aa: CASSLGEYSGSLTYEQYF
d_gene: TRBD1; j_gene: TRBJ2-6; v_gene: TRBV19; abundance: .; CDR3nt: TGTGCCAGTAGTATAGATGGGGACAGGGGTTCAGGGGCCAACGTCCTGACTTTC; CDR3aa: CASSIDGDRGSGANVLTF
d_gene: .; j_gene: TRBJ2-7; v_gene: TRBV14; abundance: .; CDR3nt: TGTGCCAGCAGCGCCTACGTATACGAGCAGTACTTC; CDR3aa: CASSAYVYEQYF
d_gene: .; j_gene: TRBJ2-1; v_gene: TRBV28; abundance: .; CDR3nt: TGTGCCAGCCGGGACAATGAGCAGTTCTTC; CDR3aa: CASRDNEQFF
d_gene: TRBD1; j_gene: TRBJ1-2; v_gene: TRBV5-1; abundance: .; CDR3nt: TGCGCCAGCAGCTTGGGTCCCGGGACAGGGTATGGCTGCACCTTC; CDR3aa: CASSLGPGTGYGCTF
d_gene: TRBD1; j_gene: TRBJ2-7; v_gene: TRBV11-3; abundance: .; CDR3nt: TGTGCCAGCAGCCGACAGGGTAAAAACGAGCAGTACTTC; CDR3aa: CASSRQGKNEQYF
d_gene: TRBD1; j_gene: TRBJ1-2; v_gene: TRBV6-5; abundance: .; CDR3nt: TGTGCCAGCACCGGGACAGGGGTTGTCGGTGGCTACACCTTC; CDR3aa: CASTGTGVVGGYTF
d_gene: .; j_gene: TRBJ2-5; v_gene: TRBV11-3; abundance: .; CDR3nt: TGTGCCAGCAGCTTAGAGGGGGGGCGTGGCGAGACCCAGTACTTC; CDR3aa: CASSLEGGRGETQYF
d_gene: TRBD2; j_gene: TRBJ2-7; v_gene: TRBV19; abundance: .; CDR3nt: TGTGCCAGTAGTATAGCGGGAGGCTACGAGCAGTACTTC; CDR3aa: CASSIAGGYEQYF
d_gene: TRBD1; j_gene: TRBJ2-5; v_gene: TRBV7-9; abundance: .; CDR3nt: TGTGCCAGCAGCTTAGTGGACAGGTTCCAAGAGACCCAGTACTTC; CDR3aa: CASSLVDRFQETQYF
d_gene: .; j_gene: TRBJ2-7; v_gene: TRBV7-9; abundance: .; CDR3nt: TGTGCCAGCAGCTTACAGGTCGCCTACGAGCAGTACTTC; CDR3aa: CASSLQVAYEQYF
d_gene: TRBD2; j_gene: TRBJ2-1; v_gene: TRBV5-1; abundance: .; CDR3nt: TGCGCCAGCAGTGGGACTAGCGTCTACAATGAGCAGTTCTTC; CDR3aa: CASSGTSVYNEQFF
d_gene: .; j_gene: TRBJ2-1; v_gene: TRBV30; abundance: .; CDR3nt: TGTGCCTGGAGTGTACGTGGGCAGTACTACAATGAGCAGTTCTTC; CDR3aa: CAWSVRGQYYNEQFF